The clone carrying this TCR beta chain has only a few counts. This entry belongs to a study of cytomegalovirus exposure and HLA in healthy donors. Primers included in the PCR were 60 Vbeta and 13 Jbeta primers. In the original workflow: It was a later analysis that counted tens of millions of unique TCR beta chains, of which about 10 million were shared. Produced via immunoSEQ multiplex PCR; TCRdb's table is partial and in-frame only. V and J calls and clone size come straight from that table; D and trimming were deduced from the DNA. Found here are about 140,000 clones, around 73% of them singletons; the top ten hold around 1.5%. V trimming: 1 base; J trimming: 2 bases; junction bases outside the gene matches: 6. Per germline, CDR1 LNHNV and CDR2 YYDKDF (reference sequence). The length of the CDR3 is 17 residues.

V gene TRBV15 combines with J gene TRBJ1-4; 8 bases agree with TRBD1. Sequences were obtained from PBMCs. The clonotype originates from a female donor in good health and CMV-seronegative. The CDR3 reads CATSRGQGRATNEKLFF. CDR3 nucleotide sequence: TGTGCCACCAGCAGAGGACAGGGGAGGGCCACTAATGAAAAACTGTTTTTT.